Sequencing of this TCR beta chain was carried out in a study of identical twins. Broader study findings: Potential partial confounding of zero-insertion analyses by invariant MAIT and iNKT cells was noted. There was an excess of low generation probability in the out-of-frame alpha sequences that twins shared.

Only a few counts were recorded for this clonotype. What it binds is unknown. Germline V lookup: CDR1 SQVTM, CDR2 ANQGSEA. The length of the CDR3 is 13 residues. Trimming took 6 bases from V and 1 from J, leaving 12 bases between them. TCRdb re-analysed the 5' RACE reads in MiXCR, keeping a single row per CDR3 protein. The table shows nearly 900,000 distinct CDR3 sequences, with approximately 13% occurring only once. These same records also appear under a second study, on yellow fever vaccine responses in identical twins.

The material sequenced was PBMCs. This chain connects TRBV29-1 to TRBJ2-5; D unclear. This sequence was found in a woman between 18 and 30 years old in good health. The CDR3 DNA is TGCAGCGTATCTCGACGACGCCAAGAGACCCAGTACTTC. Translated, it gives CSVSRRRQETQYF.